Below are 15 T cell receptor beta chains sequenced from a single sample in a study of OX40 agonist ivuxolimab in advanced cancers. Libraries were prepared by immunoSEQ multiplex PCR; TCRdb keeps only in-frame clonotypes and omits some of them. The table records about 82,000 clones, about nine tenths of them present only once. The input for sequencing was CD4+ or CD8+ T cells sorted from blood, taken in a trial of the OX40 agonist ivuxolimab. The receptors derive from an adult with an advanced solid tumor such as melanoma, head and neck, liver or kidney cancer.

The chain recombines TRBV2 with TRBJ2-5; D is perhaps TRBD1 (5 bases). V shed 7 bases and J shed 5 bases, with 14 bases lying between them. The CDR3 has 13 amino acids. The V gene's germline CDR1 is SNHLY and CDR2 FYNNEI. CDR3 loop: CASTLGLRETQYF. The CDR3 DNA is TGTGCCAGCACCTTGGGGCTTCGGGAGACCCAGTACTTC.

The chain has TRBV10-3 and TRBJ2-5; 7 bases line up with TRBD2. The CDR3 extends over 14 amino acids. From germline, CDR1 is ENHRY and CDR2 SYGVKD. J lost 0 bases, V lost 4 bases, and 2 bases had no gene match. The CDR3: CAISGGLNQETQYF. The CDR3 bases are TGTGCCATCAGTGGGGGACTAAACCAAGAGACCCAGTACTTC.

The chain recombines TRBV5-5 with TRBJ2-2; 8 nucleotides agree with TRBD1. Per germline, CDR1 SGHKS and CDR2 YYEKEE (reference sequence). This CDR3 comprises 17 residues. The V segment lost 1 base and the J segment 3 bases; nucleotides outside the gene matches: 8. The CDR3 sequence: CASSLRAGGKDTGELFF. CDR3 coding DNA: TGTGCCAGCAGCTTGAGGGCAGGGGGCAAGGACACCGGGGAGCTGTTTTTT.

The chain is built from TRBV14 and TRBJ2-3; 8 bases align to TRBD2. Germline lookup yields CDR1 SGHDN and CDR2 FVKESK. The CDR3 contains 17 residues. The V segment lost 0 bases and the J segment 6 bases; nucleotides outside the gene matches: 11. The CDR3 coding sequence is TGTGCCAGCAGCCAAGATACCAGCGGGAGCTTAGGGGATACGCAGTATTTT. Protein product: CASSQDTSGSLGDTQYF.

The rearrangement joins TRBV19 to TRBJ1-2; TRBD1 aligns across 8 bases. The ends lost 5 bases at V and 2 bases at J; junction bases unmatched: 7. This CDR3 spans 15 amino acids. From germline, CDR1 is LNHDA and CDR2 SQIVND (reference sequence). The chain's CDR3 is CASSSRTGYNYGYTF. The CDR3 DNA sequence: TGTGCCAGTAGTTCCCGGACAGGGTACAACTATGGCTACACCTTC.

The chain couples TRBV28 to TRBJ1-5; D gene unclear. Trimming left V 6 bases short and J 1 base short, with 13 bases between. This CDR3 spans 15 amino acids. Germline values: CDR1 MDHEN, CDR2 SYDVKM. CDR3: CASSANVGSNQPQHF. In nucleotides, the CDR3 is TGTGCCAGCAGCGCGAATGTGGGAAGCAATCAGCCCCAGCATTTT.

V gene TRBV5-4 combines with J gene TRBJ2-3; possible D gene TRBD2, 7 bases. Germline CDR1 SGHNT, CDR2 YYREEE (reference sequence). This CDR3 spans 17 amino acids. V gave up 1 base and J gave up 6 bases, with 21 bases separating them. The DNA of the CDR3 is TGTGCCAGCAGCTTGAGTGCTGGGGGGGCCTCCCTGGATACGCAGTATTTT. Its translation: CASSLSAGGASLDTQYF.

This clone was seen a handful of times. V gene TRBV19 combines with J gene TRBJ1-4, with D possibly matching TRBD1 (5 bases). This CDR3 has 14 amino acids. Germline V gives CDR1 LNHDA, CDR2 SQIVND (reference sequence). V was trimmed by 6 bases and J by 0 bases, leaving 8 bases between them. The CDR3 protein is CASSDRPTNEKLFF. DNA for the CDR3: TGTGCCAGTAGCGACAGACCAACTAATGAAAAACTGTTTTTT.

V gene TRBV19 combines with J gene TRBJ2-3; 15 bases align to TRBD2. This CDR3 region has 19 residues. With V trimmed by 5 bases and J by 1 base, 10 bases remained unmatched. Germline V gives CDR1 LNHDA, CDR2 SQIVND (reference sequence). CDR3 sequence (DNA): TGTGCCAGTAGTGTCTCCGGGACTAGCGGGAGGCTGGGCACAGATACGCAGTATTTT. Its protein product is CASSVSGTSGRLGTDTQYF.

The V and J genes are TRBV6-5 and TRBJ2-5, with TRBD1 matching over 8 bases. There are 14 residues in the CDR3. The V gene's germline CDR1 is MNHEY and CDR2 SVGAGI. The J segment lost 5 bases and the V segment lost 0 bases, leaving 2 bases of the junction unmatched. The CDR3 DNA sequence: TGTGCCAGCAGTTACTCTTGGACAGGGGAGACCCAGTACTTC. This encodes CASSYSWTGETQYF.

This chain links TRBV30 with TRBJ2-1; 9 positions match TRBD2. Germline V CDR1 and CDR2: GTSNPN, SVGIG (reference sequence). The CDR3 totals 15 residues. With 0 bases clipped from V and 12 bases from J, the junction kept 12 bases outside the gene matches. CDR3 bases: TGTGCCTGGAGTGTACATAGCGGGAGCAGTTTCCCGCAGTTCTTC. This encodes CAWSVHSGSSFPQFF.

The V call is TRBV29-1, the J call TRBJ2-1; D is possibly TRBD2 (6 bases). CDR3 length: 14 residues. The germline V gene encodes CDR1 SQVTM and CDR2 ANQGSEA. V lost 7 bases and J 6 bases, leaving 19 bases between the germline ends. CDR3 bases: TGCAGCGCAAAGAGGACGGGAGCTGGCAATGAGCAGTTCTTC. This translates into CSAKRTGAGNEQFF.

In nucleotides, the CDR3 is TGTGCCAGCAGCCCACCGTTTGAGGGTGAGCAGTTCTTC. It translates to CASSPPFEGEQFF. This rearrangement joins TRBV28 to TRBJ2-1; D possibly corresponds to TRBD2 (5 bases). Trimming shortened V by 6 bases and J by 9 bases, and 15 bases separated the two germline ends. CDR1 is MDHEN and CDR2 is SYDVKM in the germline V gene. This CDR3 is 13 amino acids long. The full variable domain, completed using reference TRBV28 and TRBJ2-1, is DVKVTQSSRYLVKRTGEKVFLECVQDMDHENMFWYRQDPGLGLRLIYFSYDVKMKEKGDIPEGYSVSREKKERFSLILESASTNQTSMYLCASSPPFEGEQFFGPGTRLTVL.

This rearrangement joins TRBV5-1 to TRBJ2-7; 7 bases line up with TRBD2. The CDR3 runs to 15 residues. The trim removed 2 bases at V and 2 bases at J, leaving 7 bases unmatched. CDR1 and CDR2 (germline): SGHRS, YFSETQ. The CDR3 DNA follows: TGCGCCAGCAGCTTAATGGCGGGAGACGCCTACGAGCAGTACTTC. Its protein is CASSLMAGDAYEQYF. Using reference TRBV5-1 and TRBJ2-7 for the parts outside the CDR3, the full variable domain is KAGVTQTPRYLIKTRGQQVTLSCSPISGHRSVSWYQQTPGQGLQFLFEYFSETQRNKGNFPGRFSGRQFSNSRSEMNVSTLELGDSALYLCASSLMAGDAYEQYFGPGTRLTVT.

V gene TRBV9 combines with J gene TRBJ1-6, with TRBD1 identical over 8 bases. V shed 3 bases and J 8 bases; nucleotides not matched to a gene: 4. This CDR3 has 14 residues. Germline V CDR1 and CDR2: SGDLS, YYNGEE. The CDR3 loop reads CASSGTGQDSPLHF. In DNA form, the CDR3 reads TGTGCCAGCAGCGGGACAGGGCAGGATTCACCCCTCCACTTT.